Below, one T cell receptor (beta chain) is given with its context. The antigen remains undetermined. Clones were read by immunoSEQ multiplex PCR, and TCRdb kept only the in-frame ones, dropping some. The profile shows about 160,000 clones, over 65% of them singletons. These data originate in a study of cytotoxic CD8 clonotypes in ibrutinib-treated CLL. Study-wide context: Response material was collected after a median 12 months of treatment, range 6 to 36. Mean productive templates were about 260,000; mean productive rearrangements were around 93,000. Whole-study results and caveats: Sampling of sustained-remission and progressing patients occurred at differing times.

Cryopreserved PBMCs were the source of roughly 2 micrograms of genomic DNA, which went to TCR beta libraries. Looked up from germline, CDR1 is SGHVS and CDR2 is FNYEAQ. V shed 4 bases and J shed 2 bases, with 8 bases lying between them. The CDR3 extends over 13 amino acids. This sequence joins TRBV7-6 and TRBJ1-1; D is uncertain. The sequenced sample was PBMCs, obtained after 12 months of ibrutinib treatment. This clonotype originated in a human donor with chronic lymphocytic leukemia. In DNA, the CDR3 is TGTGCCAGCAGCTCGGAGCCCAACACTGAAGCTTTCTTT. This translates into CASSSEPNTEAFF. The full variable domain, with the rest looked up from reference TRBV7-6 and TRBJ1-1, is GAGVSQSPRYKVTKRGQDVALRCDPISGHVSLYWYRQALGQGPEFLTYFNYEAQQDKSGLPNDRFSAERPEGSISTLTIQRTEQRDSAMYRCASSSEPNTEAFFGQGTRLTVV.